The clone carrying this T cell receptor (beta chain) is identified as medium-sized (0.01 to 0.1%) from frequency. What it binds is not known. Enrichment of total CD8+ T cells was achieved using negative magnetic separation. The TCR beta sequencing libraries came from UMI-labeled 5' RACE. Per the study methods: In each TCR beta library, there were between 3,000 and 18,000 functional CDR3 beta clonotypes. TCRdb re-called the 5' RACE reads; one entry per CDR3 protein, DNA not given. TCRdb assigned the V and J calls; the authors' analysis was not used. The listing records thousands of distinct CDR3 sequences. These data originate in a study of human CD8 memory T cell subsets. Overall study findings and caveats: The study sequenced T cell receptor beta chains and no other chains.

This CDR3 spans 14 amino acids. Looked up from germline, CDR1 is SEHNR and CDR2 is FQNEAQ (reference sequence). This chain joins TRBV7-9 and TRBJ1-6; TCRdb's D call of TRBD1 is untestable without DNA. The origin of this receptor is a human donor in good health. Sequencing was carried out using CD8+ T cells from PBMCs. CDR3 residues: CASSQVGARSPLHF.